This T cell receptor beta chain was profiled in a study of blood T cell repertoires in COVID-19. Across the whole study: Acute-phase and convalescent COVID-19 samples originated in the United States, Italy and Spain.

Individuals aged roughly 18 to 95 years were recruited from 20 to 25 US areas. Each participant's cohort was designated according to participant-reported clinical history. Germline CDR1 is LGHNA and CDR2 is YNFKEQ. CDR3 size: 16 residues. V lost 3 bases and J 0 bases, leaving 12 bases between the germline ends. As processed by the authors: Amplification of reference gene primers was used by the study to estimate nucleated cell counts. The repertoire was sequenced with immunoSEQ multiplex PCR; TCRdb's copy has only in-frame clones and lacks some. V and J calls and clone size are copied from that table; D and trimming were computed from the DNA. Of about 320,000 clones in the sample, 90% to 95% were seen once.

This chain joins TRBV4-2 and TRBJ2-1; D gene ambiguous. Sequences were obtained from PBMCs or T cells enriched from blood (not recorded which). This sequence was found in a woman in her 30s who had been exposed to COVID-19. CDR3 protein: CASSHPRLYSYNEQFF. The CDR3 region has the DNA TGTGCCAGCAGCCATCCAAGACTGTACTCCTACAATGAGCAGTTCTTC.